This TCR beta chain was sequenced for a study of blood T cell repertoires in COVID-19. Study in general: The United States, Italy and Spain were the sources of the acute and convalescent COVID-19 samples. PBMCs, B-cell-depleted T cells, or T cells provided the cDNA or gDNA that made up the material.

In the original processing: Amplified reference gene primers provided the basis for estimating nucleated cell counts. Here immunoSEQ multiplex PCR was the method, and the copy in TCRdb shows in-frame clones only, minus some. V and J calls and clone size are given by that table; D and trimming were obtained from the DNA. The table records roughly 150,000 clones, about 80% of them present only once. Germline-derived CDR1 and CDR2 are GTSNPN and SVGIG (reference sequence). Trimming removed 8 bases from V and 4 bases from J; junction bases left unmatched: 8. The CDR3 is 13 residues long. The receptor was isolated from a human donor in a cohort sampled during active COVID-19. The V gene is TRBV30, the J gene TRBJ1-1, with 9 positions matching TRBD1. The specimen sequenced was peripheral blood. CDR3 loop: CAGTGKVFTEAFF. In DNA form, the CDR3 reads TGTGCCGGGACAGGGAAGGTGTTCACTGAAGCTTTCTTT. Full variable domain (remainder filled in from reference TRBV30 and TRBJ1-1): SQTIHQWPATLVQPVGSPLSLECTVEGTSNPNLYWYRQAAGRGLQLLFYSVGIGQISSEVPQNLSASRPQDRQFILSSKKLLLSDSGFYLCAGTGKVFTEAFFGQGTRLTVV.